A selection of T cell receptor beta chains follows, all from one sample in a study of blood T cells in healthy people across ages. Each CDR3 protein is one row after TCRdb ran MiXCR on the 5' RACE reads. The sample lists around 1,000,000 distinct CDR3 sequences, approximately 25% occurring once. The same sample was also used in a study of T cells of mothers and their children.

The sample comprised blood. The receptors were gathered from a girl aged 2-9 years in good health. Both conserved end residues are part of each CDR3. A D gene is named only where the DNA matches it firmly. Where a row states a size, it is once, few, many or the class of an expanded clone; other rows omit it.

V gene	D gene	J gene	clone size	CDR3 DNA	CDR3 protein
TRBV12-3/TRBV12-4	NA	TRBJ2-1	few	TGTGCCAGCAGTCCCGTCCGGGGAGAGCAGTTCTTC	CASSPVRGEQFF
TRBV5-1	NA	TRBJ1-1	NA	TGCGCCAGCAGCTTGGTGACAGGCCGACGGAGGGAGAGCGGAGCTTTCTTT	CASSLVTGRRRESGAFF
TRBV11-2	TRBD1	TRBJ1-3	few	TGTGCCAGCAGCTTACGGGGGGACAGCATCTCTGGAAACACCATATATTTT	CASSLRGDSISGNTIYF
TRBV20-1	NA	TRBJ1-2	NA	TGCAGTGCTAGAGGTCCGGGGATCGACAGTCGGAACTATGGCTACACCTTC	CSARGPGIDSRNYGYTF
TRBV4-1	NA	TRBJ1-6	few	TGCGCCAGCAGCCAGGCAGGGTCATCTAATTCACCCCTCCACTTT	CASSQAGSSNSPLHF
TRBV5-5	NA	TRBJ1-5	NA	TGTGCCAGCAGCTTGGTAAAGGGTCGTCAGCCCCAGCATTTT	CASSLVKGRQPQHF
TRBV7-2	TRBD1	TRBJ1-2	NA	TGTGCCAGCAGCCCGGGTTTCCAGGCTGGGGACAGAACATATGGCTACACCTTC	CASSPGFQAGDRTYGYTF
TRBV25-1	NA	TRBJ2-4	NA	TGTGCCAGCGGTAGGGGAGGCATTCAGTACTTC	CASGRGGIQYF
TRBV20-1	NA	TRBJ1-3	few	TGCAGTGCTGGTGCCCTCTCTGGAAACACCATATATTTT	CSAGALSGNTIYF
TRBV12-3/TRBV12-4	NA	TRBJ2-7	NA	TGTGCCAGCAGTCGGGAGTACGAGCGGTACTTC	CASSREYERYF
TRBV24-1	NA	TRBJ2-2	NA	TGTGCCACCAGTGAACCCGACAAAACCGGGGAGCTGTTTTTT	CATSEPDKTGELFF
TRBV7-2	TRBD2	TRBJ2-1	few	TGTGCCAGCAGCTTAGACGGGACTACGTACAATGAGCAGTTCTTC	CASSLDGTTYNEQFF
TRBV28	NA	TRBJ1-5	many	TGTGCCAGCAGCTTTCCGGGGCAGCCCCAGCATTTT	CASSFPGQPQHF
TRBV7-2	TRBD1	TRBJ1-6	NA	TGTGCCAGCAGCCTGCGGGACAGGGGACTGGCCTATAATTCACCCCTCCACTTT	CASSLRDRGLAYNSPLHF
TRBV5-1	TRBD2	TRBJ2-1	NA	TGCGCCAGCAGCTTGCTTAGCGGGGGGCCAAATGAGCAGTTCTTC	CASSLLSGGPNEQFF
TRBV6-2/TRBV6-3	NA	TRBJ2-3	few	TGTGCCAGCAGCCGCCGACGAGAACTGTCCACAGATACGCAGTATTTT	CASSRRRELSTDTQYF
TRBV20-1	NA	TRBJ1-1	few	TGCAGTGCTAGAATGGTCGATTACACTGAAGCTTTCTTT	CSARMVDYTEAFF
TRBV6-5	TRBD1	TRBJ1-2	few	TGTGCCAGCAGTGTGGACAGGGGGAATGGCTACACCTTC	CASSVDRGNGYTF
TRBV20-1	NA	TRBJ2-4	NA	TGCGGTGCTGCTGACGGGTTACTGACCGTCGAGTACTTC	CGAADGLLTVEYF
TRBV12-3/TRBV12-4	TRBD2	TRBJ2-3	NA	TGTGCCAGCAGCCACCGGGGGGTCATTAATACGCAGTATTTT	CASSHRGVINTQYF
TRBV5-4	NA	TRBJ2-5	few	TGTGCCAGCAGCCTCCCGCTCTTTGAGATCCAGTACTTC	CASSLPLFEIQYF
TRBV5-1	NA	TRBJ1-4	NA	TGCGCCAGCAGGGACGGGGCTAATGAAAAACTGTTTTTT	CASRDGANEKLFF
TRBV27	NA	TRBJ2-7	few	TGTGCCTGCAGTTTCAGCAGAACCTACGAGCAGTACTTC	CACSFSRTYEQYF
TRBV7-2	TRBD1	TRBJ2-3	NA	TGTGCCAGCAGCACCCGGGACAGAAGCACAGATACGCAGTATTTT	CASSTRDRSTDTQYF
TRBV28	NA	TRBJ2-3	few	TGTGCCAGCAGTCCCTCCTTAAGGGGTACAGATACGCAGTATTTT	CASSPSLRGTDTQYF
TRBV29-1	NA	TRBJ1-4	NA	TGCAGCGTCGGAAGGGCGGCTAATGAAAAACTGTTTTTT	CSVGRAANEKLFF
TRBV9	NA	TRBJ2-1	few	TGTGCCAGCAGCCATACTAGGGGGGGCAATGAGCAGTTCTTC	CASSHTRGGNEQFF
TRBV20-1	NA	TRBJ2-4	many	TGCAGTGCTCGGGACATCCGGGGGAACATTCAGTACTTC	CSARDIRGNIQYF
TRBV10-3	TRBD2	TRBJ2-5	NA	TGTGCCATCAGTGATTTCGGGGCTAGCGGGAGTCAAGAGACCCAGTACTTC	CAISDFGASGSQETQYF
TRBV10-3	TRBD1	TRBJ2-3	few	TGTGCCACCGGGACAGGGGCCGTCCCAGATACGCAGTATTTT	CATGTGAVPDTQYF
TRBV5-5	TRBD1	TRBJ1-1	few	TGTGCCAGCAGCTTGATAACAGGGGGCCGTTACACTGAAGCTTTCTTT	CASSLITGGRYTEAFF
TRBV3-1	NA	TRBJ2-6	few	TGTGCCAGCAGCCAAGAGGGAGTCAGGACCTCTGGGGCCAACGTCCTGACTTTC	CASSQEGVRTSGANVLTF
TRBV5-5	NA	TRBJ1-1	NA	TGTGCCAGCAGCTTGGTAGGGTCCGCCATGAACACTGAAGCTTTCTTT	CASSLVGSAMNTEAFF
TRBV5-5	NA	TRBJ2-7	NA	TGTGCCAGCAGCTCTACAGGATTCGACGAGCAGTACTTC	CASSSTGFDEQYF
TRBV29-1	NA	TRBJ2-1	few	TGCAGCGTTGACCGGGGGGCGGAGACCCAATACTTC	CSVDRGAETQYF
TRBV11-2	TRBD2	TRBJ2-2	few	TGTGCCAGCAGCCCCTCCGGGACTAGCGGACAACCGAACACCGGGGAGCTGTTTTTT	CASSPSGTSGQPNTGELFF
TRBV20-1	TRBD1	TRBJ1-3	NA	TGCAGTGCCCAGGGGGACTCTGGAAACACCATATATTTT	CSAQGDSGNTIYF
TRBV20-1	NA	TRBJ2-1	few	TGCAGTGCTAGATGGCCCTTTTACAATGAGCAGTTCTTC	CSARWPFYNEQFF
TRBV24-1	TRBD1	TRBJ1-2	few	TGTGCCACCAGTGATTCCCGACGGGCAGACCGGGACAGGGATCCTGGCTACACCTTC	CATSDSRRADRDRDPGYTF
TRBV5-5	TRBD1	TRBJ1-3	few	TGTGCCAGCAGCTTGGACAGGGGGACTGGAAACACCATATATTTT	CASSLDRGTGNTIYF
TRBV18	NA	TRBJ1-1	NA	TGTGCCAGCTCACTCCTTACGGGGGTGAACACTGAAGCTTTCTTT	CASSLLTGVNTEAFF
TRBV20-1	NA	TRBJ2-3	few	TGCAGTGCAAGAAAGGTGGTGAGCACAGATACGCAGTATTTT	CSARKVVSTDTQYF
TRBV14	NA	TRBJ2-5	few	TGTGCCAGCAGCCAGGGGGCTGTGAAGACCCAGTACTTC	CASSQGAVKTQYF
TRBV20-1	NA	TRBJ1-2	NA	TGCAGTGCTAGGGGCCTCAGCTTCCACTATGGCTACACCTTC	CSARGLSFHYGYTF
TRBV6-6	NA	TRBJ1-5	few	TGTGCCAGCACCCCCGGAGTTAATCAGCCCCAGCATTTT	CASTPGVNQPQHF
TRBV28	NA	TRBJ1-2	few	TGTGCCAGCAGTTCCTCAGGAGGGACTCTCCCTGGTCGGGGCTACACCTTC	CASSSSGGTLPGRGYTF
TRBV29-1	NA	TRBJ1-2	NA	TGCAGCGTTGAAGATCTTCTGGGGACTAACTATGGCTACACCTTC	CSVEDLLGTNYGYTF
TRBV24-1	NA	TRBJ2-5	many	TGTGCCACCAGTGATCACTTTGGGGCCGGAGAAGAGACCCAGTACTTC	CATSDHFGAGEETQYF
TRBV9	NA	TRBJ2-5	NA	TGTGCCAGCAGTAAGGGGGGACTCACCAAGGATGTGCAGTACTTC	CASSKGGLTKDVQYF
TRBV7-9	NA	TRBJ2-4	NA	TGTGCCAGCAGCTTACTCCCTAGTGAGCACATTCAGTACTTC	CASSLLPSEHIQYF
TRBV29-1	NA	TRBJ1-2	NA	TGCAGCGTTGAAGTTGGCTTTGACGGCTACACCTTC	CSVEVGFDGYTF
TRBV5-1	NA	TRBJ2-5	NA	TGCGCCAGCAGCTGGGGGGCTGCTCAAGAGACCCAGTACTTC	CASSWGAAQETQYF
TRBV5-1	NA	TRBJ2-1	few	TGCGCCAGCAGCCCGGACGGAACCCACAATGAGCAGTTCTTC	CASSPDGTHNEQFF
TRBV4-3	NA	TRBJ2-7	few	TGCGCCAGCAGCCAAGATAGGGCAGCCCACTACGAGCAGTACTTC	CASSQDRAAHYEQYF
TRBV15	NA	TRBJ1-6	few	TGTGCCACCAGCAGAGAGGTGGGAACCTTTAATTCACCCCTCCACTTT	CATSREVGTFNSPLHF
TRBV12-3/TRBV12-4	TRBD2	TRBJ2-6	few	TGTGCCAGCAGTGCTGTAGCGGGAGGAGGATTGGGTGGGGCCAACGTCCTGACTTTC	CASSAVAGGGLGGANVLTF